The sequence of this T cell receptor beta chain was determined in a study of blood T cells in healthy people across ages. The germline V gene encodes CDR1 SEHNR and CDR2 FQNEAQ (reference sequence). Trimming pared 8 bases from V and 3 bases from J, leaving 11 bases between. The CDR3 runs 12 residues. This clonotype has more than one count but fewer than ten. A sample-barcoded 5' primer and a J-beta primer mix were used in a second PCR of roughly 7 to 11 cycles. TCRdb analysed the 5' RACE reads with MiXCR anew, one entry per CDR3 protein. The repertoire holds about 1,600,000 distinct CDR3 sequences, with 42% as singletons.

The sample taken for sequencing was blood. The chain joins TRBV7-9 to TRBJ2-7; the D gene is possibly TRBD1 (5 bases). This receptor was taken from a woman aged 18-35 years in good health. CDR3 sequence: CASERGSYEQYF. CDR3 sequence (DNA): TGTGCCAGCGAAAGGGGCAGCTACGAGCAGTACTTC.